This TCR beta chain was obtained from a study of blood T cell repertoires in COVID-19. Study overall: Acute and convalescent COVID-19 specimens originated in the United States, Italy and Spain. Nucleic acid was either cDNA or gDNA, and it came from T cells, B-cell-depleted T cells, or PBMCs.

Original methodology: Reference gene primer amplification yielded estimated nucleated cell counts. TCRdb keeps only in-frame clones here, not all; method: immunoSEQ multiplex PCR. The DNA gave D and trimming, while V, J and clone size come from that table. The data contain about 200,000 clones, around 90% of them singletons. Germline V gene lookup returns CDR1 MNHEY and CDR2 SVGAGI. The CDR3 is made up of 15 amino acids. V lost 5 bases and J lost 5; bases outside the gene matches: 8. The TCR sequence derives from a man aged 60 to 75 who had recovered from COVID-19. Material: peripheral blood. This chain links TRBV6-5 with TRBJ2-3; 9 bases match TRBD2. CDR3 region: CASSLRGGRGDTQYF. The CDR3 region has the DNA TGTGCCAGCAGTCTGCGGGGGGGCCGGGGAGATACGCAGTATTTT.